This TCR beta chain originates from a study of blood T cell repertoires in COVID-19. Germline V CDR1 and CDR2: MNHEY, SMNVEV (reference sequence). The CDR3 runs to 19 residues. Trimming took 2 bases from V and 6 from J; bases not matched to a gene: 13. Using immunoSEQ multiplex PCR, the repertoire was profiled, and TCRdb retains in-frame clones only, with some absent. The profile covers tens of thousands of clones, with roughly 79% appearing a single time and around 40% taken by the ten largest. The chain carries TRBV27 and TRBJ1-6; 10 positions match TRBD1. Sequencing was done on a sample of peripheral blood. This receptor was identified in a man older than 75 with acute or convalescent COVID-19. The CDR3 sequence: CASSLSPGQGNVFNSPLHF. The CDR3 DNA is TGTGCCAGCAGTTTAAGCCCGGGACAGGGGAATGTTTTTAATTCACCCCTCCACTTT.